This T cell receptor beta chain stems from a study of T-cell reconstitution after alpha-beta-depleted transplantation in children. Study-level points and caveats: Day-60 TCRbeta diversity that was high in some patients was derived from surviving recipient T cells and thymic progenitors.

Germline CDR1 and CDR2: SGHRS and YFSETQ. The V gene lost 2 bases and the J gene lost 9 bases, with 3 bases spanning the gap. This CDR3 contains 10 residues. Concerning this clonotype itself: Its matching antigen is unknown.

Unique molecular identifiers were used in preparing the TCRbeta library. Each CDR3 protein gets one entry after TCRdb re-called the PCR reads with MiXCR. The sample lists about 900,000 distinct CDR3 sequences, about 29% seen once, with roughly 27% in the top ten. The source was PBMCs, mostly from graft donor cells, collected 360 days after TCRalphabeta/CD19-depleted stem cell transplant. This receptor was identified in a boy younger than two who had a stem cell transplant for SCID, so the T cells may come from the graft donor. The V gene is TRBV5-1, the J gene TRBJ2-1; no definite D call. In nucleotides, the CDR3 is TGCGCCAGCAGCTTCGGTGAGCAGTTCTTC. It codes for CASSFGEQFF.